This T cell receptor beta chain was retrieved from a study of T-cell memory formation after mild COVID-19. Study outcomes and limitations: Proof of SARS-CoV-2 specificity was absent for the second-wave clones that crested on day 37. Among CD4+ contracting clones, most were CM and EM, and CD8+ ones EMRA.

Notes on this clonotype: The antigen remains unidentified. One end of the junction is discordant with germline, which a read error may explain.

With constant-segment primers, 5'RACE yielded cDNA libraries of TCR alpha and TCR beta that carried sample barcodes and UMIs. TCRdb passed the 5' RACE reads through MiXCR, listing each CDR3 protein once. The sample yields more than 100,000 distinct CDR3 sequences, over 15% seen once. CDR3 length: 19 residues. CDR1 and CDR2 (germline): LGHNA, YSLEER. Material for sequencing was PBMCs or a T cell subset sorted from them (not recorded which). The J gene is TRBJ1-6, the V gene TRBV4-3; no firm D call. The clonotype comes from a man aged 18 to 29 who had mild COVID-19 (a few samples of this study predate the infection). Cell type and time point are not known. The CDR3 nucleotides read TGCGCCAGCAGCCAAGATACCGCCTCCGGTGGGTCCTTTAATTCACCCCTCCACTTT. This translates into CASSQDTASGGSFNSPLHF.